Listed here are 3 T cell receptor beta chains from one sample, sequenced in a study of read filtering for tumor transcriptome and immune sequencing. From roughly 390 ng of RNA, a library with molecular barcoded alpha/delta and beta/gamma adaptors was made. TCRdb reprocessed the reads with MiXCR, giving one entry per CDR3 protein. Of some 24,000 distinct CDR3 sequences in the sample, approximately 23% were seen once. The sample was a population of CD138-negative cells sorted from bone marrow. These receptor sequences come from a donor over 35 with multiple myeloma.

In the case of this clonotype: It may be a read error: a sequence one base away is much more abundant. The chain couples TRBV7-2 to TRBJ1-5, with 9 nucleotides matching TRBD1. Gene TRBJ2-3 matches the end of the DNA better, so the J call may be wrong. This CDR3 is built from 15 residues. Per the germline V gene, CDR1 is SGHTA and CDR2 is FQGNSA. CDR3 coding DNA: TGTGCCAGCAGCCCGGGGACAGGGAGGAATCAGCCCCAGTATTTT. It yields the protein CASSPGTGRNQPQYF.

To note about this clonotype: A much larger clone sits a single nucleotide away, making a read error possible. The gene calls are TRBV20-1 and TRBJ2-5, with 9 bases identical to TRBD2. The CDR3 contains 14 residues. J was trimmed by 3 bases and V by 2 bases; bases with no gene match: 4. Germline V gene lookup returns CDR1 DFQATT and CDR2 SNEGSKA (reference sequence). CDR3 in amino acids: CSARCASGEETQYF. The CDR3 DNA follows: TGCAGTGCTAGATGTGCTAGCGGGGAAGAGACCCAGTACTTC.

CDR3 amino acids: CSVEKVGGPGKLFF. DNA for the CDR3: TGCAGCGTTGAAAAGGTCGGGGGGCCGGGAAAACTGTTTTTT. The chain employs TRBV29-1 and TRBJ1-4, with TRBD1 as a possible D gene (6 bases). The V end lost 2 bases, the J end lost 10 bases, and 17 bases lay between the germline ends. Germline values: CDR1 SQVTM, CDR2 ANQGSEA. This CDR3 spans 14 amino acids.